This is a list of T cell receptor beta chains from one sample in a study of T cells after somatic rescue of genetic block. Generated by immunoSEQ multiplex PCR, the TCRdb table keeps only in-frame clones and is missing some. The data hold under 150,000 clones, with 75% to 95% observed a single time. Sequencing was carried out using peripheral blood mononuclear cells (PBMCs). These receptors were collected from a woman younger than 30. The CDR3 runs from the conserved cysteine through the conserved F or W. A D gene is named only where the DNA matches it firmly. Not all rows give a size; the values are once, few, many and, for expanded clones, a class.

TRBV9	.	.	TRBJ2-7	CASSPRPVSPYEQYF	TGTGCCAGCAGCCCCCGACCGGTCTCCCCCTACGAGCAGTACTTC
TRBV6-6	.	.	TRBJ2-7	CASRGSAEQYF	TGTGCCAGCAGGGGGTCAGCCGAGCAGTACTTC
TRBV27	TRBD1	.	TRBJ1-1	CASRSGDRGRTEAFF	TGTGCCAGCAGGTCAGGGGACAGGGGAAGGACTGAAGCTTTCTTT
TRBV7-9	.	.	TRBJ1-2	CASAWGSDYGYTF	TGTGCCAGCGCCTGGGGCAGTGACTATGGCTACACCTTC
TRBV7-9	.	.	TRBJ1-1	CASSLGGEAFF	TGTGCCAGCAGCTTAGGGGGTGAAGCTTTCTTT
TRBV7-2	.	.	TRBJ1-4	CASSSSGLDITNEKLFF	TGTGCCAGCAGCTCCTCCGGGTTAGACATCACTAATGAAAAACTGTTTTTT
TRBV27	.	.	TRBJ2-7	CASSLSILVREQYF	TGTGCCAGCAGTTTATCGATTCTAGTACGCGAGCAGTACTTC
TRBV6-5	.	.	TRBJ2-3	CASSYVDTDTQYF	TGTGCCAGCAGTTACGTAGACACAGATACGCAGTATTTT
TRBV7-2	TRBD1	once	TRBJ1-6	CASKGQGSSYNSPLHF	TGTGCCAGCAAAGGACAGGGGAGCTCCTATAATTCACCCCTCCACTTT
TRBV7-6	.	.	TRBJ1-1	CASSLVSGGTEAFF	TGTGCCAGCAGCTTAGTGTCTGGGGGCACTGAAGCTTTCTTT
TRBV5-4	.	.	TRBJ2-6	CASSSRGSGANVLTF	TGTGCCAGCAGCTCGCGAGGGTCTGGGGCCAACGTCCTGACTTTC
TRBV5-6	.	.	TRBJ1-5	CASSLLGNGNQPQHF	TGTGCCAGCAGCTTGTTAGGGAACGGCAATCAGCCCCAGCATTTT
TRBV6-5	.	.	TRBJ2-7	CASRYVAGLSSYEQYF	TGTGCCAGCAGATACGTGGCAGGGTTGAGCTCCTACGAGCAGTACTTC
TRBV4-2	TRBD2	.	TRBJ2-5	CASSPSGSGGRETQYF	TGTGCCAGCAGCCCCTCGGGTAGCGGGGGCCGGGAGACCCAGTACTTC
TRBV7-6	.	.	TRBJ2-7	CASSFYEQYF	TGTGCCAGCAGCTTCTACGAGCAGTACTTC
TRBV7-3	.	.	TRBJ1-1	CASSPQSRPMNTEAFF	TGTGCCAGCAGCCCCCAGTCCAGGCCTATGAACACTGAAGCTTTCTTT
TRBV6-1	.	.	TRBJ2-1	CASRGGGKNEQFF	TGTGCCAGCAGGGGAGGAGGGAAAAATGAGCAGTTCTTC